This T cell receptor (beta chain) was captured by sequencing in a study of blood T cell repertoires in COVID-19. Across the study: Donors in the United States, Italy and Spain gave samples during acute or convalescent COVID-19.

Here immunoSEQ multiplex PCR was the method, and the copy in TCRdb shows in-frame clones only, minus some. The sample lists roughly 230,000 clones, approximately 85% seen once, with more than 6.5% in the top ten. V shed 7 bases and J shed 5 bases, with 11 bases lying between them. Germline lookup yields CDR1 SGHAT and CDR2 FQNNGV. The CDR3 spans 12 residues. The gene calls are TRBV11-2 and TRBJ2-5; D might be TRBD1 (5 bases). Source material: PBMCs or T cells enriched from blood (not recorded which). The TCR comes from a woman aged 45-60 years who had been exposed to COVID-19. CDR3 DNA: TGTGCCAGCACCCAGGGATACGAGACCCAGTACTTC. Translation gives CASTQGYETQYF. Together with reference TRBV11-2 and TRBJ2-5, the CDR3 gives the full variable domain: EAGVAQSPRYKIIEKRQSVAFWCNPISGHATLYWYQQILGQGPKLLIQFQNNGVVDDSQLPKDRFSAERLKGVDSTLKIQPAKLEDSAVYLCASTQGYETQYFGPGTRLLVL.